The source of this T cell receptor beta chain is a study of ipilimumab plus nivolumab after autologous stem cell transplantation. Sequencing was performed with immunoSEQ multiplex PCR; in TCRdb, only in-frame clones are kept and a portion is missing. The sample has roughly 9,800 clones; about 72% are singletons. The germline CDR1 and CDR2 sequences are MNHNY and SVGAGI (reference sequence). V was shortened by 0 bases and J by 2 bases, with 11 bases between the two germline ends. The CDR3 is 15 residues long. The chain has TRBV6-6 and TRBJ2-7, with D perhaps being TRBD1 or TRBD2 (5 bases each). The sequenced sample was PBMCs, obtained in a trial of ipilimumab plus nivolumab as post-transplant consolidation. The source is a female donor with multiple myeloma. The CDR3 is CASSYSRPGPYEQYF. The CDR3 DNA reads TGTGCCAGCAGTTACTCGCGTCCGGGGCCCTACGAGCAGTACTTC.